This T cell receptor beta chain was found in a study of T cell responses to AZD1222 COVID-19 vaccine. The V end was cut by 8 bases, the J end by 5 bases, with 18 bases between. Germline CDR1 and CDR2: MNHEY and SVGAGI. CDR3 length: 14 amino acids. Clones were sequenced by immunoSEQ multiplex PCR, and TCRdb holds only the in-frame ones, with some missing. Of 140,000 to 150,000 clones listed, around 93% were seen once; the top ten hold less than 3.5%. The rearrangement uses TRBV6-5 and TRBJ1-2; tentatively, D is TRBD1 (5 bases). The receptor comes from an adult who received the AZD1222 COVID-19 vaccine. The specimen was peripheral blood, collected 28 days after the second AZD1222 dose. The CDR3 loop reads CASLTLGGSYGYTF. The CDR3 DNA reads as TGTGCCAGCCTCACCCTTGGGGGGTCTTATGGCTACACCTTC.